The source of this T cell receptor beta chain is a study of CD8+ T cells in alopecia areata. CDR1 and CDR2 (germline): SGHTA, FQGNSA. Trimming shortened V by 2 bases and J by 1 base, and 11 bases separated the two germline ends. The CDR3 length is 15 residues. This clone came up many times. Sequencing relied on a cDNA template that was reverse transcribed from extracted RNA. The method was immunoSEQ multiplex PCR; TCRdb's version includes in-frame clones alone and lacks a portion of them. The table shows about 210,000 clones, with more than 45% occurring only once. Indicated treatment: oral pan-JAK inhibitor, 5-10 mg twice daily.

The gene calls are TRBV7-2 and TRBJ1-1; D is unclear. This TCR was sampled from a human donor with alopecia areata. This specimen was CD4+ T cells sorted from blood, taken at week 4, from a patient treated with tofacitinib. CDR3 sequence reads: CASSLHRMGNTEAFF. The CDR3 DNA reads TGTGCCAGCAGCTTACACAGAATGGGGAACACTGAAGCTTTCTTT.